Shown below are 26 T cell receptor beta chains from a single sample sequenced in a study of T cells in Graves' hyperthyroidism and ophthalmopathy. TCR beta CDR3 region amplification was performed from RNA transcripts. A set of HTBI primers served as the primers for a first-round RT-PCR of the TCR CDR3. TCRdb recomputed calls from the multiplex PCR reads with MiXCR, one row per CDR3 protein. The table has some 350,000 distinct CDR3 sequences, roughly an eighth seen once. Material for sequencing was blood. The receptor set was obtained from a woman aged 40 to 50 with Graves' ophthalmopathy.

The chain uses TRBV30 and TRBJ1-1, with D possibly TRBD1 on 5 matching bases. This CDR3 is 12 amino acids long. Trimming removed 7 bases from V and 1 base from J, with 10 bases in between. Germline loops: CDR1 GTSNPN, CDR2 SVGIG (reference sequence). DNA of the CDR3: TGTGCCTCTAAAAGGGGGAACACTGAAGCTTTCTTT. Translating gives CASKRGNTEAFF. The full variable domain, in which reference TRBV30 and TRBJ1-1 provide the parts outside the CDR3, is SQTIHQWPATLVQPVGSPLSLECTVEGTSNPNLYWYRQAAGRGLQLLFYSVGIGQISSEVPQNLSASRPQDRQFILSSKKLLLSDSGFYLCASKRGNTEAFFGQGTRLTVV.

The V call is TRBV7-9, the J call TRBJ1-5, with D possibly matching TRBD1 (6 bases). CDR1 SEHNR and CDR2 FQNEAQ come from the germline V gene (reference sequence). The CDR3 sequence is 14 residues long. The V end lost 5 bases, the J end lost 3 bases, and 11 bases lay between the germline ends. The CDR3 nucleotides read TGTGCCAGCAGCCCGGACAGCTACAATCAGCCCCAGCATTTT. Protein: CASSPDSYNQPQHF. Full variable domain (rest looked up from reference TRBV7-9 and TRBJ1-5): DTGVSQNPRHKITKRGQNVTFRCDPISEHNRLYWYRQTLGQGPEFLTYFQNEAQLEKSRLLSDRFSAERPKGSFSTLEIQRTEQGDSAMYLCASSPDSYNQPQHFGDGTRLSIL.

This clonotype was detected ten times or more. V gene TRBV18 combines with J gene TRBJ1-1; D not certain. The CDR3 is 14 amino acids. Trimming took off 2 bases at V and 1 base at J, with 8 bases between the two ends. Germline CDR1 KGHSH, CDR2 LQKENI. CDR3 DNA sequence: TGTGCCAGCTCACCAATGAGACAGAACACTGAAGCTTTCTTT. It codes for CASSPMRQNTEAFF.

In DNA form, the CDR3 reads TGTGCCAGTAGTATCGGTGCGGGGATTGAGCAGTTCTTC. Its protein is CASSIGAGIEQFF. The rearrangement joins TRBV19 to TRBJ2-1, with D possibly being TRBD2 (6 bases). CDR3 length equals 13 residues. Germline lookup yields CDR1 LNHDA and CDR2 SQIVND (reference sequence). V lost 3 bases to trimming and J lost 9 bases, with 12 bases between them.

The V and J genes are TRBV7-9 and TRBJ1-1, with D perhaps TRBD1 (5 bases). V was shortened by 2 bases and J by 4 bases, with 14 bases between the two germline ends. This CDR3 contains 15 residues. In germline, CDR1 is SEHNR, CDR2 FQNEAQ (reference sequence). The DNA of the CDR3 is TGTGCCAGCAGCTTATACGGGGGGTTGATCACTGAAGCTTTCTTT. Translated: CASSLYGGLITEAFF.

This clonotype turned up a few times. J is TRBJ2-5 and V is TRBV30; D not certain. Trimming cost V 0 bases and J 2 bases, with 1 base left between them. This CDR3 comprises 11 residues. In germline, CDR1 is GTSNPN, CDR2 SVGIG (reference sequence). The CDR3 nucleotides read TGTGCCTGGAGTGTACAAGAGACCCAGTACTTC. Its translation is CAWSVQETQYF.

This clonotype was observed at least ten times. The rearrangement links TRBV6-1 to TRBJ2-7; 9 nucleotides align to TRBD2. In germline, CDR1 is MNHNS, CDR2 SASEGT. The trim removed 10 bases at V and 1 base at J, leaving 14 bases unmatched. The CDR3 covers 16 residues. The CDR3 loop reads CATKVVAGAQSYEQYF. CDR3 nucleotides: TGTGCCACCAAAGTGGTAGCGGGGGCCCAATCCTACGAGCAGTACTTC.

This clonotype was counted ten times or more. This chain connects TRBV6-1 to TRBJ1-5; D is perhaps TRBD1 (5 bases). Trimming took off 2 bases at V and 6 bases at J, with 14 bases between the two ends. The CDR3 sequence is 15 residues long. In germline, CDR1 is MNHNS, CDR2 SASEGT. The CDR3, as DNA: TGTGCCAGCAGTGAAAGGCCCCGGGGCGGTCAGCCCCAGCATTTT. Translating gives CASSERPRGGQPQHF.

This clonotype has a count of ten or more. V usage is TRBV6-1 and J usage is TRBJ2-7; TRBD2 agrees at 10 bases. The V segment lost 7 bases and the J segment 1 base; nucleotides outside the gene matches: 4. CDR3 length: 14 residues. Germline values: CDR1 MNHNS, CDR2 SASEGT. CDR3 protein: CASIQTSGSYEQYF. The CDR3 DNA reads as TGTGCCAGCATTCAGACTAGCGGGTCCTACGAGCAGTACTTC.

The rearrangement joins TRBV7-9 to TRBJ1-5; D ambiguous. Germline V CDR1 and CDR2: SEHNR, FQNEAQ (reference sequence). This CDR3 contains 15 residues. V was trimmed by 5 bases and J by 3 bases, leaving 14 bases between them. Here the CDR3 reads CASSPSGSANQPQHF. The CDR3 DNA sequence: TGTGCCAGCAGCCCATCGGGTAGCGCCAATCAGCCCCAGCATTTT.

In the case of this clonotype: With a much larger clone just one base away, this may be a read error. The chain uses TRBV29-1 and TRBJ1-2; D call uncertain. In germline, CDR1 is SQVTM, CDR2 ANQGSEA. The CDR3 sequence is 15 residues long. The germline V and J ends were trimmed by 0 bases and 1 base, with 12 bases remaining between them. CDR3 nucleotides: TGCAGCGTTGAAGATCCCGGCAGAGATAACTATGGCTACACCTTC. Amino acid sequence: CSVEDPGRDNYGYTF.

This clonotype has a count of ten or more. CDR3 residues: CASSRLRGLTQETQYF. The CDR3, as DNA: TGTGCCAGCAGCAGACTTCGGGGGTTGACGCAAGAGACCCAGTACTTC. The rearrangement joins TRBV27 to TRBJ2-5; D may be TRBD2 (6 bases). The CDR3 has 16 amino acids. Germline V gene sequence: CDR1 MNHEY, CDR2 SMNVEV (reference sequence). V lost 6 bases and J 2 bases, leaving 19 bases between the germline ends.

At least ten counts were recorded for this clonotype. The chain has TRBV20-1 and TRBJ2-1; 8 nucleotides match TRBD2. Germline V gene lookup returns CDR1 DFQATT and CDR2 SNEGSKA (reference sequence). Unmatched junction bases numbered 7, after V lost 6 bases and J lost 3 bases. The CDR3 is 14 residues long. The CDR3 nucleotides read TGCAGTGCAAACATAGCGGGACTCTACAATGAGCAGTTCTTC. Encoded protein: CSANIAGLYNEQFF.

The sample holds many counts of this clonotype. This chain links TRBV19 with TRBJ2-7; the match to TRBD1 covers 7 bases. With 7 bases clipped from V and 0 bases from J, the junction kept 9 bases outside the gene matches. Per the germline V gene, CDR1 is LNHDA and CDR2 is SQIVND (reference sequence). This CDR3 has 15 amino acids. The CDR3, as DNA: TGTGCCAGTATGATGACAGGGAGAGGCTCCTACGAGCAGTACTTC. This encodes CASMMTGRGSYEQYF.

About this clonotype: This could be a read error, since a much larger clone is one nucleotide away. The CDR3, as DNA: TGCAGTGTGCCCCGAGGCGAATACGAGCAGTACTTC. The encoded protein is CSVPRGEYEQYF. The V and J genes are TRBV20-1 and TRBJ2-7; D is undetermined. This CDR3 is built from 12 residues. Germline values: CDR1 DFQATT, CDR2 SNEGSKA (reference sequence). V was trimmed by 7 bases and J by 4 bases, leaving 14 bases between them.

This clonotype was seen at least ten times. Here the CDR3 reads CASGLVLGQMYNEQFF. The CDR3, as DNA: TGTGCTAGTGGTTTGGTACTCGGACAGATGTACAATGAGCAGTTCTTC. The J gene is TRBJ2-1, the V gene TRBV12-5, with a weak D call TRBD1 (6 bases). V was clipped by 0 bases and J by 4 bases, with 13 bases between them. Per germline, CDR1 LGHNT and CDR2 FRNRAP. CDR3 length equals 16 residues.

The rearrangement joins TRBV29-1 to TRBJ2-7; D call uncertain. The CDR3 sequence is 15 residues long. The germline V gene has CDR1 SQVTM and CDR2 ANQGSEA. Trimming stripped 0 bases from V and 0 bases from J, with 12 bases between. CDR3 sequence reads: CSVEDPGRSSYEQYF. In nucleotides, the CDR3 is TGCAGCGTTGAAGATCCCGGACGGAGCTCCTACGAGCAGTACTTC.

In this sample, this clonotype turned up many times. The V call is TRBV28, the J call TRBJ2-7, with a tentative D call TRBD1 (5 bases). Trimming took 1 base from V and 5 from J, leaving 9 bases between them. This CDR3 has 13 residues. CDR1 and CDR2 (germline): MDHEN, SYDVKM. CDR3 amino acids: CASSLFRQNEQYF. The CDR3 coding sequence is TGTGCCAGCAGTTTATTTCGACAGAACGAGCAGTACTTC.

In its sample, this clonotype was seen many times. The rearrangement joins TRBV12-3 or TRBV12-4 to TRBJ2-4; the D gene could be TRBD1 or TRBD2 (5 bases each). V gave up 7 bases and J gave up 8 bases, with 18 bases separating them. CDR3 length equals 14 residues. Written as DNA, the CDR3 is TGTGCCAGCACCCTTGGGGGTGGCACGGACATTCAGTACTTC. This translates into CASTLGGGTDIQYF.

In DNA, the CDR3 is TGTGCCAGCAGTTACGATTCAGGGGGAGCTCAGCCCCAGCATTTT. Translated, it gives CASSYDSGGAQPQHF. The rearrangement links TRBV6-5 to TRBJ1-5; TRBD1 agrees at 7 bases. Germline CDR1 MNHEY, CDR2 SVGAGI. After removal of 2 bases from V and 6 bases from J, the junction contained 7 bases not matched to a gene. The CDR3 extends over 15 amino acids.

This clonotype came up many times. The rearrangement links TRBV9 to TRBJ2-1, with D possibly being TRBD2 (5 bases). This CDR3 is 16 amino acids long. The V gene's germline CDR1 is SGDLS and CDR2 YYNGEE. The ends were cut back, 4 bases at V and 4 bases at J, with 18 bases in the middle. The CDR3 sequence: CASSWSAGNTYNEQFF. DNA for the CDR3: TGTGCCAGCAGCTGGTCGGCGGGCAATACGTACAATGAGCAGTTCTTC.

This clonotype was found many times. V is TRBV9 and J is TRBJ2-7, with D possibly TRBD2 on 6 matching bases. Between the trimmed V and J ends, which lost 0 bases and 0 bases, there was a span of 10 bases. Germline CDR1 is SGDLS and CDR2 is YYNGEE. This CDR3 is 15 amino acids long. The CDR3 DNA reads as TGTGCCAGCAGCGTAGAGGAGGGTTTCTCCTACGAGCAGTACTTC. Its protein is CASSVEEGFSYEQYF. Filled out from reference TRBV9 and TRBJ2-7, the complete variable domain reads DSGVTQTPKHLITATGQRVTLRCSPRSGDLSVYWYQQSLDQGLQFLIQYYNGEERAKGNILERFSAQQFPDLHSELNLSSLELGDSALYFCASSVEEGFSYEQYFGPGTRLTVT.

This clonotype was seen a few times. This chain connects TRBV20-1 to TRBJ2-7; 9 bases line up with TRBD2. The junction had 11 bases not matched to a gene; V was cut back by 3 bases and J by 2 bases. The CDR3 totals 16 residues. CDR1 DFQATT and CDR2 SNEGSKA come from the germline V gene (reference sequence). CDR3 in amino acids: CSASTPSSGATYEQYF. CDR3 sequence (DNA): TGCAGTGCTAGTACCCCCTCTAGCGGGGCAACCTACGAGCAGTACTTC.

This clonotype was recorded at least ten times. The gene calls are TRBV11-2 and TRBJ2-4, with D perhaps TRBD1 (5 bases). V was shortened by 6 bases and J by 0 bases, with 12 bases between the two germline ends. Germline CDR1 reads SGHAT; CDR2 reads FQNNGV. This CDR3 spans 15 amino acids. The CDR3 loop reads CASRGWGLAKNIQYF. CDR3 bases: TGTGCCAGCAGGGGCTGGGGCCTAGCCAAAAACATTCAGTACTTC. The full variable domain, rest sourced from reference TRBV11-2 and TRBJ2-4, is EAGVAQSPRYKIIEKRQSVAFWCNPISGHATLYWYQQILGQGPKLLIQFQNNGVVDDSQLPKDRFSAERLKGVDSTLKIQPAKLEDSAVYLCASRGWGLAKNIQYFGAGTRLSVL.

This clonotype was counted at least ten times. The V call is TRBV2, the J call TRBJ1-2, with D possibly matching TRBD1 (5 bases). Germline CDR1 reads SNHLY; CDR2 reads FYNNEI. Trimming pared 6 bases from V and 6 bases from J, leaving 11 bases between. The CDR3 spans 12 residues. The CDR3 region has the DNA TGTGCCAGCAGATGGACAAGAGATGGCTACACCTTC. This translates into CASRWTRDGYTF.

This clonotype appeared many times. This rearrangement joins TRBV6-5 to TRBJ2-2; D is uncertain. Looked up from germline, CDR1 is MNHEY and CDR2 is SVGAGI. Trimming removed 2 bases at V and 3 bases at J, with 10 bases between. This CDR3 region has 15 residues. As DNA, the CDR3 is TGTGCCAGCAGTTACCTTAGGGCGGACACCGGGGAGCTGTTTTTT. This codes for CASSYLRADTGELFF.